This T cell receptor beta chain came from a study of blood T cells in healthy people across ages. This clonotype has a handful of counts. Germline V gene sequence: CDR1 SGHRS, CDR2 YFSETQ. The CDR3 length is 14 residues. The V end was cut by 0 bases, the J end by 7 bases, with 13 bases between. The second PCR ran about 6 to 11 cycles with a sample-barcoded 5' primer and J-beta primers. TCRdb reprocessed the 5' RACE reads with MiXCR, giving one entry per CDR3 protein. This table has over 500,000 distinct CDR3 sequences, about 29% appearing once. The data also belong to a second study, concerning T cells of mothers and their children.

This receptor was taken from a boy aged 2 to 10 in good health. Sequencing was performed on blood. The chain is built from TRBV5-1 and TRBJ1-2; D might be TRBD1 (5 bases). The CDR3 is CASSLAGGARGYTF. The CDR3, as DNA: TGCGCCAGCAGCTTGGCCGGAGGGGCACGTGGCTACACCTTC. The full variable domain, in which reference TRBV5-1 and TRBJ1-2 provide the parts outside the CDR3, is KAGVTQTPRYLIKTRGQQVTLSCSPISGHRSVSWYQQTPGQGLQFLFEYFSETQRNKGNFPGRFSGRQFSNSRSEMNVSTLELGDSALYLCASSLAGGARGYTFGSGTRLTVV.